The sequence of this TCR beta chain was determined in a study of blood T cells in healthy people across ages. Primed by a sample-barcoded 5' primer and a J-beta primer mix, a second PCR proceeded for roughly 7 to 12 cycles. TCRdb ran MiXCR on the 5' RACE reads and lists one entry per CDR3 protein. The repertoire consists of 870,000 or so distinct CDR3 sequences, with about 28% occurring once and the leading ten covering around 15%. The sample holds a few counts of this clonotype. Its specificity is unknown. CDR3 length equals 13 residues. Germline V gives CDR1 MNHNS, CDR2 SASEGT. Trimming took 7 bases from V and 7 from J, leaving 16 bases between them. The study, taken as a whole, reports: Age showed a roughly linear inverse relationship with TCR beta diversity per million T cells. Versus aged donors, long-lived donors had higher diversity and more naive CD4+ cells.

The TCR sequence derives from a woman of 80 years or more in good health. V usage is TRBV6-1 and J usage is TRBJ2-5; maybe TRBD2 (5 bases). Sequencing was done on a sample of blood. The CDR3 DNA reads as TGTGCCAGCAAAGCCCCCGGCGAGGGGACCCAGTACTTC. It codes for CASKAPGEGTQYF.